A single sample gave rise to the 10 T cell receptor beta chains below, sequenced in a study of regulatory T cells in long-lasting Graves disease. Time point: newly diagnosed GD, antithyroid drugs for less than 3 months. RNA isolated from PBMCs was used to make the TCR library. Combining iRepertoire HTBI primers with Arm-PCR of CDR3 regions, the authors built TCR beta libraries. MiXCR, run by TCRdb on the multiplex PCR reads, gives a single entry per CDR3 protein. The sample consists of some 250,000 distinct CDR3 sequences, approximately 20% of them appearing once. The sample in question was peripheral blood mononuclear cells (PBMCs), obtained at new diagnosis, from a patient treated with antithyroid drugs. The receptors come from a female donor with Graves disease.

This clonotype was counted at least ten times. The chain couples TRBV11-2 to TRBJ2-7; 8 bases agree with TRBD2. The V gene's germline CDR1 is SGHAT and CDR2 FQNNGV. The CDR3 extends over 12 amino acids. Losses at the gene ends were 5 bases for V and 7 bases for J; bases not matched to a gene: 4. CDR3: CASSRGLGEQYF. In DNA form, the CDR3 reads TGTGCCAGCAGCCGGGGACTAGGGGAGCAGTACTTC.

In its sample, this clonotype was seen many times. The chain links TRBV7-3 to TRBJ2-5; 8 bases align to TRBD1. The trim removed 6 bases at V and 5 bases at J, leaving 5 bases unmatched. The V gene's germline CDR1 is SGHTA and CDR2 FQGTGA. This CDR3 has 13 residues. The CDR3 loop reads CASSSGGMETQYF. In DNA form, the CDR3 reads TGTGCCAGCAGTTCAGGGGGCATGGAGACCCAGTACTTC. Together with reference TRBV7-3 and TRBJ2-5, the CDR3 gives the full variable domain: GAGVSQTPSNKVTEKGKYVELRCDPISGHTALYWYRQSLGQGPEFLIYFQGTGAADDSGLPNDRFFAVRPEGSVSTLKIQRTERGDSAVYLCASSSGGMETQYFGPGTRLLVL.

There are a few counts of this clonotype. The V and J genes are TRBV5-4 and TRBJ2-1, with 12 bases fitting TRBD2. The CDR3 is made up of 17 amino acids. V gave up 4 bases and J gave up 4 bases; unmatched junction bases: 9. Germline CDR1 reads SGHNT; CDR2 reads YYREEE (reference sequence). The CDR3, as DNA: TGTGCCAGCAGCACGAGACTAGCGGGAGATACTTACAATGAGCAGTTCTTC. This codes for CASSTRLAGDTYNEQFF. The full variable domain, in which reference TRBV5-4 and TRBJ2-1 provide the parts outside the CDR3, is ETGVTQSPTHLIKTRGQQVTLRCSSQSGHNTVSWYQQALGQGPQFIFQYYREEENGRGNFPPRFSGLQFPNYSSELNVNALELDDSALYLCASSTRLAGDTYNEQFFGPGTRLTVL.

This clonotype was observed at least ten times. The chain has TRBV27 and TRBJ2-2; 7 positions match TRBD1. This CDR3 is 14 amino acids long. After removal of 7 bases from V and 6 bases from J, the junction contained 8 bases not matched to a gene. Germline lookup yields CDR1 MNHEY and CDR2 SMNVEV (reference sequence). CDR3 nucleotides: TGTGCCAGCAAACTACAGGGGTTCGCCGGGGAGCTGTTTTTT. Its translation: CASKLQGFAGELFF.

This clonotype occurred many times. The chain couples TRBV19 to TRBJ1-2, with 8 bases that match TRBD1. This CDR3 contains 15 residues. Looked up from germline, CDR1 is LNHDA and CDR2 is SQIVND (reference sequence). J gave up 8 bases and V 5 bases, and 13 bases lay outside the gene matches. CDR3 in amino acids: CASSVARSGTGGYTF. The CDR3 DNA follows: TGTGCCAGTAGTGTTGCCAGGAGCGGGACAGGCGGCTACACCTTC.

This clonotype was seen ten or more times. The V and J genes are TRBV7-2 and TRBJ2-4, with D perhaps TRBD1 (6 bases). Germline V gene sequence: CDR1 SGHTA, CDR2 FQGNSA. The CDR3 runs 13 residues. Deletions cut 5 bases from V and 1 base from J, with 6 bases between. The CDR3 DNA sequence: TGTGCCAGCAGCCAGGGGGCCAAAAACATTCAGTACTTC. It yields the protein CASSQGAKNIQYF.

This clonotype was seen repeatedly, ten times or more. The chain is built from TRBV19 and TRBJ1-2; D is unresolved. Germline V CDR1 and CDR2: LNHDA, SQIVND (reference sequence). The CDR3 runs 19 residues. Trimming removed 2 bases from V and 2 bases from J, with 24 bases in between. The DNA for the CDR3 is TGTGCCAGTAGTATATTTTCACCCTCCTACCGTACCGCCAACTATGGCTACACCTTC. Encoded protein: CASSIFSPSYRTANYGYTF.

This clonotype was detected ten times or more. The V call is TRBV3-1, the J call TRBJ2-3; TRBD1 or TRBD2 may be the D gene (5 bases each). V gave up 6 bases and J gave up 2 bases, with 15 bases separating them. Per the germline V gene, CDR1 is LGHDT and CDR2 is YNNKEL (reference sequence). The CDR3 length is 15 residues. This CDR3 reads CASRKSGGLTDTQYF. CDR3 sequence (DNA): TGTGCCAGCAGGAAAAGTGGGGGTCTCACAGATACGCAGTATTTT.

This clonotype came up many times. The V call is TRBV11-2, the J call TRBJ2-1; no definite D call. The CDR3 extends over 13 amino acids. Germline assignment: CDR1 SGHAT and CDR2 FQNNGV. Deletions cut 1 base from V and 4 bases from J, with 5 bases between. CDR3 DNA: TGTGCCAGCAGCTTAGCCTTTTACAATGAGCAGTTCTTC. Amino acids: CASSLAFYNEQFF.

Many counts were recorded for this clonotype. J is TRBJ2-3 and V is TRBV20-1; the D gene could be TRBD1 or TRBD2 (6 bases each). Germline assignment: CDR1 DFQATT and CDR2 SNEGSKA (reference sequence). Deletions cut 5 bases from V and 4 bases from J, with 22 bases between. The CDR3 runs 16 residues. The DNA of the CDR3 is TGCAGTGCTCCTCTGATTAGGGGGGAGGCGGCAGATACGCAGTATTTT. It codes for CSAPLIRGEAADTQYF.